This entry is about one T cell receptor (beta chain). Antigen: not known. The data stem from a study of blood T cells in healthy people across ages. Study-level results: A strong correlation was found between TCR beta diversity and the percentage of naive T cells.

The second PCR ran roughly 6 to 11 cycles with a sample-barcoded 5' primer and J-beta primers. TCRdb analysed the 5' RACE reads with MiXCR anew, one entry per CDR3 protein. Of approximately 790,000 distinct CDR3 sequences in the sample, around 62% are singletons; the top ten hold around a quarter. CDR1 and CDR2 from the germline V gene are LGHNA and YSLEER. Unmatched junction bases numbered 6, after V lost 1 base and J lost 2 bases. The CDR3 runs 16 residues. The chain carries TRBV4-3 and TRBJ2-7; 9 bases map to TRBD1. This sequence originates from a man in his thirties or forties in good health. The sequenced material came from blood. CDR3 nucleotide sequence: TGCGCCAGCAGCCAAGTCACGGGACAGGGCACCTACGAGCAGTACTTC. This gives the protein CASSQVTGQGTYEQYF.